The 25 T cell receptor beta chains below all came from one sample that was sequenced in a study of beta chain features in type 1 diabetes. Study observations and caveats: Among all four CD4+ subsets, Type 1 diabetes patients had TCRB CDR3s that were moderately but significantly shorter.

cDNA synthesis used the whole RNA isolate, giving expressed TCRB sequences. TCRdb keeps only in-frame clones here, not all; method: immunoSEQ multiplex PCR. The sample holds 45,000 to 60,000 clones, just under 65% seen once. Their antigens are not known. The source material was stem cell memory CD4+ T cells from blood. The receptors shown here come from a woman younger than 45 with type 1 diabetes.

The chain recombines TRBV10-3 with TRBJ2-6; maybe TRBD1 (5 bases). Germline V gene data show CDR1 as ENHRY and CDR2 as SYGVKD. The ends were cut back, 4 bases at V and 4 bases at J, with 11 bases in the middle. The CDR3 is made up of 15 amino acids. DNA for the CDR3: TGTGCCATCAGTGTTCAGGGTCCCGGGGCCAACGTCCTGACTTTC. Translating it yields CAISVQGPGANVLTF.

The chain links TRBV6-1 to TRBJ2-3; 7 bases match TRBD2. The CDR3 runs 13 residues. Germline values: CDR1 MNHNS, CDR2 SASEGT. V lost 8 bases and J lost 0; bases outside the gene matches: 2. CDR3 nucleotide sequence: TGTGCCAGCCAGCGGGACAGCACAGATACGCAGTATTTT. Protein sequence: CASQRDSTDTQYF.

The rearrangement links TRBV11-2 to TRBJ2-7; no clear D. Between the trimmed V and J ends, which lost 5 bases and 2 bases, there was a span of 10 bases. The V gene's germline CDR1 is SGHAT and CDR2 FQNNGV. The CDR3 consists of 13 residues. CDR3 DNA: TGTGCCAGCAGCATAGCAGCGCCCTACGAGCAGTACTTC. Translation gives CASSIAAPYEQYF.

CDR3 residues: CASSQDNRTPQYF. The CDR3 DNA sequence: TGCGCCAGCAGCCAAGATAACAGGACCCCACAGTACTTC. The rearrangement joins TRBV4-1 to TRBJ2-7; weak D call: TRBD1 (5 bases). V was trimmed by 0 bases and J by 10 bases, leaving 13 bases between them. This CDR3 region has 13 residues. CDR1 and CDR2 from the germline V gene are MGHRA and YSYEKL.

V usage is TRBV13 and J usage is TRBJ1-1; D not certain. Trimming took 6 bases from V and 0 from J, leaving 5 bases between them. The germline V gene encodes CDR1 PRHDT and CDR2 FYEKMQ (reference sequence). CDR3 length: 12 residues. Here the CDR3 reads CASSSVNTEAFF. CDR3 coding DNA: TGTGCCAGCAGTTCAGTGAACACTGAAGCTTTCTTT.

V and J are TRBV2 and TRBJ1-2, with D uncertain. V lost 7 bases to trimming and J lost 0 bases, with 12 bases between them. CDR3 length equals 14 residues. Per the germline V gene, CDR1 is SNHLY and CDR2 is FYNNEI. The CDR3: CASKKQKANYGYTF. The CDR3 DNA reads TGTGCCAGCAAGAAACAGAAAGCTAACTATGGCTACACCTTC.

The chain has TRBV19 and TRBJ2-7; 9 nucleotides align to TRBD2. V lost 4 bases and J lost 3; bases outside the gene matches: 7. Germline lookup yields CDR1 LNHDA and CDR2 SQIVND (reference sequence). There are 15 residues in the CDR3. CDR3 coding DNA: TGTGCCAGTAGTAACCGACTAGCGGAGTACTACGAGCAGTACTTC. This sequence encodes CASSNRLAEYYEQYF.

This chain links TRBV30 with TRBJ1-1; D not certain. The germline V gene encodes CDR1 GTSNPN and CDR2 SVGIG (reference sequence). Trimming took 0 bases from V and 10 from J, leaving 15 bases between them. This CDR3 is built from 13 residues. CDR3: CAWSVEGIGRAFF. CDR3 nucleotide sequence: TGTGCCTGGAGTGTCGAGGGTATTGGTAGAGCTTTCTTT.

This clone is a singleton in its sample. The chain recombines TRBV6-4 with TRBJ2-1; TRBD2 matches 9 bases. Germline V gene data show CDR1 as MRHNA and CDR2 as SNTAGT. The CDR3 is made up of 14 amino acids. V shed 5 bases, J shed 6 bases, and the junction held 5 bases outside the gene matches. CDR3 in amino acids: CASSPLAGLNEQFF. The CDR3 DNA is TGTGCCAGCAGTCCACTAGCGGGTCTCAATGAGCAGTTCTTC.

This chain connects TRBV7-9 to TRBJ1-1; D uncertain. The germline V and J ends were trimmed by 1 base and 3 bases, with 9 bases remaining between them. The CDR3 spans 14 residues. Germline loops: CDR1 SEHNR, CDR2 FQNEAQ (reference sequence). The CDR3 DNA sequence: TGTGCCAGCAGCTTAGGAGGTGCGGACACTGAAGCTTTCTTT. It yields the protein CASSLGGADTEAFF. Complete variable domain (other parts from reference TRBV7-9 and TRBJ1-1): DTGVSQNPRHKITKRGQNVTFRCDPISEHNRLYWYRQTLGQGPEFLTYFQNEAQLEKSRLLSDRFSAERPKGSFSTLEIQRTEQGDSAMYLCASSLGGADTEAFFGQGTRLTVV.

This chain uses TRBV28 with TRBJ2-3, with 7 nucleotides matching TRBD2. Trimming removed 6 bases from V and 4 bases from J; junction bases left unmatched: 7. CDR1 and CDR2 from the germline V gene are MDHEN and SYDVKM. This CDR3 is built from 14 residues. The CDR3: CASSGTTLPDTQYF. In DNA form, the CDR3 reads TGTGCCAGCAGCGGGACTACTCTGCCAGATACGCAGTATTTT.

This chain uses TRBV29-1 with TRBJ2-3; perhaps TRBD2 as D (7 bases). The germline CDR1 and CDR2 sequences are SQVTM and ANQGSEA. This CDR3 has 18 residues. V shed 2 bases and J shed 1 base, with 22 bases lying between them. The CDR3 protein is CSVEWGGLGGSGTDTQYF. CDR3 sequence (DNA): TGCAGCGTTGAATGGGGGGGGTTAGGGGGATCGGGCACAGATACGCAGTATTTT.

The chain links TRBV5-6 to TRBJ1-1; D unclear. The CDR3 is 14 residues long. Looked up from germline, CDR1 is SGHDT and CDR2 is YYEEEE. V was trimmed by 6 bases and J by 0 bases, leaving 12 bases between them. The chain's CDR3 is CASNLRVMNTEAFF. CDR3 DNA sequence: TGTGCCAGCAACCTGCGGGTCATGAACACTGAAGCTTTCTTT.

V is TRBV7-2 and J is TRBJ2-5; weak D call: TRBD1 (6 bases). The CDR3 spans 14 residues. V was pared by 5 bases and J by 6 bases, with 16 bases between. Per germline, CDR1 SGHTA and CDR2 FQGNSA. The CDR3 spells CASSTGDNRKTQYF. The CDR3 nucleotides read TGTGCCAGCAGCACCGGGGACAATCGGAAGACCCAGTACTTC.

The chain has TRBV10-3 and TRBJ2-4, with 10 bases identical to TRBD1. V dropped 4 bases and J dropped 8; count of bases not matched to a gene: 5. CDR3 size: 14 residues. The germline V gene encodes CDR1 ENHRY and CDR2 SYGVKD. The CDR3 protein is CAISGTGGSDIQYF. CDR3 coding DNA: TGTGCCATCAGTGGGACAGGGGGAAGTGACATTCAGTACTTC.

The chain employs TRBV30 and TRBJ2-2; the match to TRBD1 covers 7 bases. J was trimmed by 5 bases and V by 2 bases; bases with no gene match: 8. The length of the CDR3 is 15 residues. Germline CDR1 reads GTSNPN; CDR2 reads SVGIG (reference sequence). CDR3 region: CAWSTLAGGTGELFF. For the CDR3, the DNA is TGTGCCTGGAGTACCCTGGCAGGGGGAACCGGGGAGCTGTTTTTT.

The V and J genes are TRBV18 and TRBJ2-3; TRBD2 aligns across 7 bases. The germline V gene encodes CDR1 KGHSH and CDR2 LQKENI. After removal of 6 bases from V and 1 base from J, the junction contained 10 bases not matched to a gene. The CDR3 runs to 16 residues. DNA of the CDR3: TGTGCCAGCTCCGGAGGGGACTACCGACGCACAGATACGCAGTATTTT. Protein sequence: CASSGGDYRRTDTQYF.

This clone was picked up a small number of times. The chain carries TRBV18 and TRBJ1-5, with TRBD1 matching over 10 bases. The CDR3 runs 17 residues. The ends lost 3 bases at V and 2 bases at J; junction bases unmatched: 7. CDR1 and CDR2 from the germline V gene are KGHSH and LQKENI. The CDR3 reads CASSPMGQGLGNQPQHF. As DNA, the CDR3 is TGTGCCAGCTCACCGATGGGACAGGGGCTAGGCAATCAGCCCCAGCATTTT.

The rearrangement uses TRBV27 and TRBJ2-1, with TRBD2 identical over 11 bases. V was pared by 8 bases and J by 5 bases, with 8 bases of the junction left unmatched. The CDR3 runs to 15 residues. Per the germline V gene, CDR1 is MNHEY and CDR2 is SMNVEV (reference sequence). CDR3 region: CASRITSGSDNEQFF. CDR3 nucleotide sequence: TGTGCCAGCCGAATAACTAGCGGGAGTGACAATGAGCAGTTCTTC.

Points on this clone: Other DNA sequences in this specimen translate into the identical CDR3. This sequence joins TRBV19 and TRBJ1-1; unclear D gene. The CDR3 totals 13 residues. V was cut by 3 bases and J by 1 base, with 6 bases left in between. Germline assignment: CDR1 LNHDA and CDR2 SQIVND (reference sequence). The CDR3 bases are TGTGCCAGTAGTATTAGCAAGAACACTGAAGCTTTCTTT. Its translation is CASSISKNTEAFF.

The V call is TRBV9, the J call TRBJ2-1, with 13 bases fitting TRBD2. The length of the CDR3 is 18 residues. V trimming: 0 bases; J trimming: 0 bases; junction bases outside the gene matches: 3. Germline V gives CDR1 SGDLS, CDR2 YYNGEE. The DNA for the CDR3 is TGTGCCAGCAGCGTAGAGGGACTAGCGGGGAGCTCCTACAATGAGCAGTTCTTC. Encoded protein: CASSVEGLAGSSYNEQFF.

The V and J genes are TRBV5-1 and TRBJ2-3; 8 bases are a match to TRBD2. Germline CDR1 is SGHRS and CDR2 is YFSETQ. V shed 4 bases and J 1 base; nucleotides not matched to a gene: 5. The CDR3 runs to 15 residues. The CDR3 reads CASSKPGLGTDTQYF. The CDR3 DNA sequence: TGCGCCAGCAGCAAGCCGGGACTAGGCACAGATACGCAGTATTTT. The full variable domain, completed using reference TRBV5-1 and TRBJ2-3, is KAGVTQTPRYLIKTRGQQVTLSCSPISGHRSVSWYQQTPGQGLQFLFEYFSETQRNKGNFPGRFSGRQFSNSRSEMNVSTLELGDSALYLCASSKPGLGTDTQYFGPGTRLTVL.

There are a few counts of this clone. The chain carries TRBV2 and TRBJ2-2; D remains unclear. Looked up from germline, CDR1 is SNHLY and CDR2 is FYNNEI. CDR3 length: 14 amino acids. V was trimmed by 2 bases and J by 1 base, leaving 5 bases between them. CDR3 nucleotide sequence: TGTGCCAGCAGTGAACTAGGGAACACCGGGGAGCTGTTTTTT. This gives the protein CASSELGNTGELFF. Variable domain in full (rest from reference TRBV2 and TRBJ2-2): EPEVTQTPSHQVTQMGQEVILRCVPISNHLYFYWYRQILGQKVEFLVSFYNNEISEKSEIFDDQFSVERPDGSNFTLKIRSTKLEDSAMYFCASSELGNTGELFFGEGSRLTVL.

The gene calls are TRBV29-1 and TRBJ1-6; 9 bases align to TRBD1. Per germline, CDR1 SQVTM and CDR2 ANQGSEA. The CDR3 has 15 residues. After removal of 6 bases from V and 8 bases from J, the junction contained 11 bases not matched to a gene. The CDR3, as DNA: TGCAGCGTCCAAGAAGGGGGACAGGGTTATTCACCCCTCCACTTT. Protein sequence: CSVQEGGQGYSPLHF.

V usage is TRBV19 and J usage is TRBJ2-2, with D perhaps matching TRBD1 (5 bases). V was shortened by 7 bases and J by 0 bases, with 9 bases between the two germline ends. There are 14 residues in the CDR3. Germline CDR1 and CDR2: LNHDA and SQIVND (reference sequence). The CDR3 bases are TGTGCCAGTAACCTAGGGGCGAACACCGGGGAGCTGTTTTTT. Translation: CASNLGANTGELFF.